There are a few counts of the clone carrying this T cell receptor beta chain. The antigen remains unidentified. Isolation recovered at least 6.5 million PBMCs from every sample. This entry belongs to a study of blood T cells in healthy people across ages. Using a J-beta primer mix together with a sample-barcoded 5' primer, a second PCR was run for roughly 7 to 11 cycles. Carrying 12 random nucleotides, a template-switch adaptor labeled each individual cDNA molecule. TCRdb processed the 5' RACE reads anew with MiXCR; each CDR3 protein has one entry. This table holds about 1,500,000 distinct CDR3 sequences, around 39% found once. Study outcomes and limitations: With age, beta diversity per million T cells declined roughly linearly, significantly by approximately 41.

This receptor was obtained from a woman aged 18 to 35 in good health. Sequencing input: blood.

The CDR3 region has the DNA TGCGCCAGCAGCCAAGATGGGCTACCGGCCTACAATGAGCAGTTCTTC. This codes for CASSQDGLPAYNEQFF. This chain uses TRBV4-1 with TRBJ2-1, with no clear D. The length of the CDR3 is 16 residues. The V gene lost 0 bases and the J gene lost 2 bases, with 11 bases spanning the gap. CDR1 MGHRA and CDR2 YSYEKL come from the germline V gene.